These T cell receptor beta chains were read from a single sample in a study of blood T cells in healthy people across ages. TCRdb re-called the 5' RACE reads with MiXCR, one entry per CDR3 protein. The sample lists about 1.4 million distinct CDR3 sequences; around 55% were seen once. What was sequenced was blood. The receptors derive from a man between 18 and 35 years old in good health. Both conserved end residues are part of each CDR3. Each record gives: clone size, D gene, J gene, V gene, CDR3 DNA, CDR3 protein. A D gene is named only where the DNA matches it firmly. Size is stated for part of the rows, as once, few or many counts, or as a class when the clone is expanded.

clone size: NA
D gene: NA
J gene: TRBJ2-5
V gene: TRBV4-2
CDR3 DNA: TGTGCCAGCAGCCAAGATCACCTCGTGCAGACCCAGTACTTC
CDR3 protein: CASSQDHLVQTQYF

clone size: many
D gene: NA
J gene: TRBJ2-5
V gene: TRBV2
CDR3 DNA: TGTGCCAGCACCGATCGCGGGGAGACCCAGTACTTC
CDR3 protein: CASTDRGETQYF

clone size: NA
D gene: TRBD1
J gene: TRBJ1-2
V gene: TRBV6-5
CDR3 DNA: TGTGCCAGCAGGGGGACAGGACGCATCTATGGCTACACCTTC
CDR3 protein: CASRGTGRIYGYTF

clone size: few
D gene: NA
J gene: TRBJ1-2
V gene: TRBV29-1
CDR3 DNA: TGCAGCGTTGAAGATAATAGCTATGGCTACACCTTC
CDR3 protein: CSVEDNSYGYTF

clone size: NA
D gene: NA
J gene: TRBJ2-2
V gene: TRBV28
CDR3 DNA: TGTGCCAGCAGTTTTGTCCCGAGCCCCGGGGAGCTGTTTTTT
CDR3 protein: CASSFVPSPGELFF

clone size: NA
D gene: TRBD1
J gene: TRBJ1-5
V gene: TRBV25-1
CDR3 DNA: TGTGCCAGGCGAACAGGGGTCAATAATCAGCCCCAGCATTTT
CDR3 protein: CARRTGVNNQPQHF

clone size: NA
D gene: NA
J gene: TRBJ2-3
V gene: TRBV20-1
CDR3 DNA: TGCAGTGCTAGAGATGTGGGAAGGGGGGTCGCGGATACGCAGTATTTT
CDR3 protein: CSARDVGRGVADTQYF

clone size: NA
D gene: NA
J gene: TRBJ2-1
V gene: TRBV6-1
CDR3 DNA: TGTGCCAGCAGTGAACTAAGCCAGAGCTCCTACAATGAGCAGTTCTTC
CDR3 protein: CASSELSQSSYNEQFF

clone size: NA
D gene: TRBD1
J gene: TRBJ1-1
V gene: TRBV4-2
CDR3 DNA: TGTGCCAGCAGCCCAAACCCGGGACAGGTTGTTGTTAACACTGAAGCTTTCTTT
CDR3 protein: CASSPNPGQVVVNTEAFF

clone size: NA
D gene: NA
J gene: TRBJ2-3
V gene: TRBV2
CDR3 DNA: TGTGCCAGCAGTGAACTAGCGCGCACAGATACGCAGTATTTT
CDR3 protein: CASSELARTDTQYF